This T cell receptor beta chain is drawn from a study of blood T cell repertoires in COVID-19. Clones were read by immunoSEQ multiplex PCR, and TCRdb kept only the in-frame ones, dropping some. The table shows about 320,000 clones, with roughly nine tenths occurring only once. Germline-derived CDR1 and CDR2 are MNHEY and SVGAGI. V was clipped by 10 bases and J by 0 bases, with 19 bases between them. The CDR3 runs to 15 residues. J is TRBJ2-7 and V is TRBV6-5, with D possibly TRBD1 on 5 matching bases. Material: PBMCs or T cells enriched from blood (not recorded which). The receptor comes from a man aged 60-69 years who had recovered from COVID-19. For the CDR3, the DNA is TGTGCCACAGGGTCGACTCCATATAGCTCCTACGAGCAGTACTTC. Translation: CATGSTPYSSYEQYF.